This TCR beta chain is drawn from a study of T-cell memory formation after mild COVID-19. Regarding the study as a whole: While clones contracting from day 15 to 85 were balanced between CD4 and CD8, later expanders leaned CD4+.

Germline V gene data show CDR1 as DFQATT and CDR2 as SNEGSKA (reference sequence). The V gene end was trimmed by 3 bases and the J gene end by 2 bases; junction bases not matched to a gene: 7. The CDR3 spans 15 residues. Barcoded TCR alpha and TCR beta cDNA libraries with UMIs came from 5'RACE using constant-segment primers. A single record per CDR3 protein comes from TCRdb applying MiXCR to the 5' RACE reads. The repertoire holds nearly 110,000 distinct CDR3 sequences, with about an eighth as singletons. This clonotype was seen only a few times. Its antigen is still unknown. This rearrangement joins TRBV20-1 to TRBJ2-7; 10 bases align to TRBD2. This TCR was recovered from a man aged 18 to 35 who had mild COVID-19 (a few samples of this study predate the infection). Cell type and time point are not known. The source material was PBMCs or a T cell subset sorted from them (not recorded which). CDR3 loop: CSARVAGGLTYEQYF. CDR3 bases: TGCAGTGCTAGGGTAGCGGGGGGCCTGACCTACGAGCAGTACTTC.